This passage covers 13 T cell receptor beta chains from one sample sequenced in a study of T-cell memory formation after mild COVID-19 (dated by TCRdb to 2020 to 2023). Libraries came from 5' RACE. The sequencer was an Illumina NovaSeq 6000. TCRdb reanalyzed the raw reads on its own, using fastp at Q25 for trimming and MiXCR for clone calling, and kept in-frame beta chains. When rows share a CDR3 protein, they turn into one entry using the most common DNA and genes. Present in this sample are 150,000 or so distinct CDR3 sequences, around a tenth of which were seen just once. Of the sample, 3% to 4% is held by the ten largest clones. The sequenced sample was PBMCs or a T cell subset sorted from them (not recorded which). All receptors derive from a man aged 18 to 29 who had mild COVID-19 (a few samples of this study predate the infection). The sample titles of this study are shuffled in the database, so cell type and time point are left out; the donor was told from shared clones.

This clonotype appeared a few times. This chain connects TRBV7-7 to TRBJ2-3, with 14 bases that match TRBD2. The CDR3 covers 15 residues. The germline V gene has CDR1 SSHAT and CDR2 FNYEAQ (reference sequence). Germline trimming cut 5 bases from V and 6 bases from J; bases unmatched to any gene: 4. CDR3 residues: CASSPGLAGVDTQYF. The CDR3 DNA reads as TGTGCCAGCAGCCCGGGACTAGCGGGGGTGGATACGCAGTATTTT.

This rearrangement joins TRBV20-1 to TRBJ2-1; tentative D call: TRBD2 (5 bases). Looked up from germline, CDR1 is DFQATT and CDR2 is SNEGSKA (reference sequence). V lost 6 bases to trimming and J lost 0 bases, with 18 bases between them. The CDR3 covers 16 residues. The CDR3 reads CSAVPLLVISYNEQFF. The CDR3 coding sequence is TGCAGTGCAGTTCCCTTACTAGTCATCTCCTACAATGAGCAGTTCTTC.

The chain employs TRBV12-3 or TRBV12-4 and TRBJ2-2; D remains ambiguous. The CDR3 has 13 residues. V lost 3 bases and J 5 bases, leaving 7 bases between the germline ends. CDR3 protein: CASSFWLTGELFF. DNA for the CDR3: TGTGCCAGCAGTTTTTGGCTAACCGGGGAGCTGTTTTTT.

The V and J genes are TRBV4-1 and TRBJ2-1, with 8 bases matching TRBD2. The CDR3 has 17 residues. From germline, CDR1 is MGHRA and CDR2 YSYEKL. J was trimmed by 12 bases and V by 4 bases; bases with no gene match: 20. The CDR3 reads CASSLSPGGGGLGGQFF. The CDR3 coding sequence is TGCGCCAGCAGCCTCTCCCCCGGAGGCGGGGGGCTTGGGGGGCAGTTCTTC.

This clonotype has a handful of counts. The chain couples TRBV20-1 to TRBJ1-3; weak D call: TRBD1 (5 bases). Trimming removed 0 bases at V and 3 bases at J, with 9 bases between. Germline V gene data show CDR1 as DFQATT and CDR2 as SNEGSKA (reference sequence). The CDR3 contains 14 residues. CDR3 amino acids: CSAREGVFGNTIYF. CDR3 DNA sequence: TGCAGTGCTAGAGAAGGGGTATTTGGAAACACCATATATTTT.

This clonotype occurred a few times. This chain connects TRBV7-2 to TRBJ1-1; 9 bases line up with TRBD1. CDR1 and CDR2 (germline): SGHTA, FQGNSA. Trimming at V came to 3 bases and at J to 5 bases, leaving 4 bases not matched to a gene. This CDR3 region has 14 residues. Written as DNA, the CDR3 is TGTGCCAGCAGCTTTTTTGACAGGGGGACTGAAGCTTTCTTT. This codes for CASSFFDRGTEAFF.

The chain links TRBV29-1 to TRBJ2-5, with D tentatively TRBD1 (6 bases). Germline lookup yields CDR1 SQVTM and CDR2 ANQGSEA. CDR3 size: 13 residues. V lost 3 bases and J lost 5, with 13 bases in between. Here the CDR3 reads CSVEMGAGETQYF. For the CDR3, the DNA is TGCAGCGTTGAGATGGGGGCGGGTGAGACCCAGTACTTC.

There are many counts of this clonotype. The rearrangement uses TRBV7-2 and TRBJ1-2; a possible D gene is TRBD1 (5 bases). The CDR3 covers 13 residues. Germline CDR1 and CDR2: SGHTA and FQGNSA. The V end was cut by 2 bases, the J end by 9 bases, with 13 bases between. The CDR3 DNA reads TGTGCCAGCAGCTTAAAAGGGACGGGGAGCTACACCTTC. This gives the protein CASSLKGTGSYTF.

This clonotype was picked up a small number of times. This chain connects TRBV7-8 to TRBJ2-3; TRBD2 matches at 14 bases. The CDR3 spans 19 residues. Losses at the gene ends were 3 bases for V and 5 bases for J; bases not matched to a gene: 13. The germline gives CDR1 SGHVS, CDR2 FQNEAQ. The CDR3 DNA reads as TGTGCCAGCAGCTTCCGGACTAGCGGGGGGCCTGGAGCCCAAGATACGCAGTATTTT. Amino acid sequence: CASSFRTSGGPGAQDTQYF. Together with reference TRBV7-8 and TRBJ2-3, the CDR3 gives the full variable domain: GAGVSQSPRYKVAKRGQDVALRCDPISGHVSLFWYQQALGQGPEFLTYFQNEAQLDKSGLPSDRFFAERPEGSVSTLKIQRTQQEDSAVYLCASSFRTSGGPGAQDTQYFGPGTRLTVL.

CDR3 nucleotide sequence: TGCGCCAGCAGCTTGTTTCCAGCGGGGGCCCAAGAGACCCAGTACTTC. Protein sequence: CASSLFPAGAQETQYF. V usage is TRBV5-1 and J usage is TRBJ2-5, with 8 positions matching TRBD2. Trimming removed 1 base from V and 1 base from J; junction bases left unmatched: 6. The germline gives CDR1 SGHRS, CDR2 YFSETQ. The CDR3 has 16 amino acids.

In its sample, this clonotype was seen a few times. V usage is TRBV25-1 and J usage is TRBJ2-3, with D possibly being TRBD2 (5 bases). Germline V gene data show CDR1 as MGHDK and CDR2 as SYGVNS. This CDR3 has 16 amino acids. The V and J ends lost 5 bases and 1 base respectively, with 16 bases between them. The CDR3 here is CASSPRHRGRTDTQYF. The CDR3 nucleotides read TGTGCCAGCAGTCCACGACATCGGGGTCGCACAGATACGCAGTATTTT.

This clonotype was counted a few times. This chain connects TRBV7-2 to TRBJ1-2; D unclear. The CDR3 has 14 residues. V lost 0 bases, J lost 2 bases, and 7 bases lay in between. The germline gives CDR1 SGHTA, CDR2 FQGNSA. The CDR3 DNA reads TGTGCCAGCAGCTTAGCTCACTCAAACTATGGCTACACCTTC. Its protein is CASSLAHSNYGYTF.

The V gene is TRBV30, the J gene TRBJ1-6; TRBD1 might be the D (5 bases). Per the germline V gene, CDR1 is GTSNPN and CDR2 is SVGIG (reference sequence). Deletions cut 5 bases from V and 8 bases from J, with 13 bases between. This CDR3 region has 13 residues. DNA of the CDR3: TGTGCCTGGGCAACTAGGGACTATTCACCCCTCCACTTT. This encodes CAWATRDYSPLHF.